Below, 26 T cell receptor beta chains from the same sample are listed, as sequenced in a study of T cell repertoires in cytomegalovirus infection. TCRdb ran MiXCR on the reads and lists one entry per CDR3 protein. The sample lists 600,000 to 800,000 distinct CDR3 sequences, approximately 24% occurring once. The sample comprised CD8+ T cells from PBMCs. The source of these receptors is a human donor in good health (CMV status not recorded). Some clones in this sample may be carry-over from other donors' samples.

V usage is TRBV5-4 and J usage is TRBJ2-7; D is unresolved. Germline-derived CDR1 and CDR2 are SGHNT and YYREEE (reference sequence). The CDR3 length is 12 residues. Trimming removed 4 bases from V and 6 bases from J, with 11 bases in between. Here the CDR3 DNA reads TGTGCCAGCAGCAGAGATGGGCCCGAGCAGTACTTC. This codes for CASSRDGPEQYF.

This clonotype has only a few counts. V gene TRBV12-3 or TRBV12-4 combines with J gene TRBJ2-1; 9 bases align to TRBD2. The J segment lost 11 bases and the V segment lost 7 bases, leaving 9 bases of the junction unmatched. The CDR3 length is 13 residues. CDR3 coding DNA: TGTGCCAGCACCGATACGGGACTAGCTCAGCAGTTCTTC. This codes for CASTDTGLAQQFF.

The chain uses TRBV12-3 or TRBV12-4 and TRBJ1-5; possibly TRBD1 for D (6 bases). The CDR3 has 13 residues. V was shortened by 2 bases and J by 6 bases, with 8 bases between the two germline ends. The CDR3 loop reads CASSLNRVQPQHF. In DNA form, the CDR3 reads TGTGCCAGCAGTTTAAACAGGGTTCAGCCCCAGCATTTT.

This chain joins TRBV9 and TRBJ2-1; 7 positions match TRBD1. The J segment lost 3 bases and the V segment lost 2 bases, leaving 5 bases of the junction unmatched. Germline values: CDR1 SGDLS, CDR2 YYNGEE. The CDR3 runs 15 residues. The CDR3 sequence is CASSVTGTFYNEQFF. The CDR3 DNA is TGTGCCAGCAGCGTGACAGGGACCTTCTACAATGAGCAGTTCTTC.

Here the CDR3 DNA reads TGCAGCGTTGTGCTAGCGGGCATACTCTCCTACGAGCAGTACTTC. Its protein is CSVVLAGILSYEQYF. The chain recombines TRBV29-1 with TRBJ2-7, with 8 bases aligning to TRBD2. This CDR3 has 15 residues. V gave up 4 bases and J gave up 0 bases; unmatched junction bases: 8. Germline CDR1 SQVTM, CDR2 ANQGSEA.

This clonotype occurred many times. V and J are TRBV6-5 and TRBJ2-5, with 10 positions matching TRBD2. This CDR3 is 17 amino acids long. V shed 2 bases, J shed 2 bases, and the junction held 8 bases outside the gene matches. CDR1 and CDR2 from the germline V gene are MNHEY and SVGAGI. This chain's CDR3 is CASSYRLAGALQETQYF. The CDR3, as DNA: TGTGCCAGCAGTTACCGGCTAGCGGGGGCCTTACAAGAGACCCAGTACTTC.

As DNA, the CDR3 is TGTGCCAGCAGTTACTCGATGGAGGCGTATGGCTACACCTTC. Amino acid sequence: CASSYSMEAYGYTF. V is TRBV6-2 or TRBV6-3 and J is TRBJ1-2; D call uncertain. The V end was cut by 0 bases, the J end by 5 bases, with 10 bases between. The CDR3 runs 14 residues. Germline lookup yields CDR1 MNHEY and CDR2 SVGEGT.

This clonotype has only a few counts. CDR3 bases: TGTGCCAGCAGTTACTCGACGCCGGGTGAGCAGTTCTTC. Translation: CASSYSTPGEQFF. The chain is built from TRBV6-5 and TRBJ2-1; unclear D gene. Germline V gene sequence: CDR1 MNHEY, CDR2 SVGAGI. Trimming shortened V by 0 bases and J by 9 bases, and 9 bases separated the two germline ends. This CDR3 contains 13 residues.

This clonotype was counted at least ten times. This sequence joins TRBV20-1 and TRBJ1-1, with D perhaps TRBD1 (5 bases). Germline values: CDR1 DFQATT, CDR2 SNEGSKA (reference sequence). Trimming took off 4 bases at V and 0 bases at J, with 15 bases between the two ends. The length of the CDR3 is 15 residues. For the CDR3, the DNA is TGCAGTGCTACCTTCTCCGGGGGAATGAACACTGAAGCTTTCTTT. Encoded protein: CSATFSGGMNTEAFF.

The J gene is TRBJ1-2, the V gene TRBV2; perhaps TRBD1 as D (6 bases). V lost 10 bases and J 3 bases, leaving 21 bases between the germline ends. CDR1 and CDR2 (germline): SNHLY, FYNNEI. This CDR3 comprises 15 residues. This chain's CDR3 is CATTDIPGADYGYTF. Here the CDR3 DNA reads TGTGCCACTACCGACATACCGGGGGCAGACTATGGCTACACCTTC.

The chain carries TRBV19 and TRBJ1-1; D is possibly TRBD1 (5 bases). CDR1 and CDR2 from the germline V gene are LNHDA and SQIVND (reference sequence). This CDR3 has 14 residues. The ends were cut back, 4 bases at V and 2 bases at J, with 11 bases in the middle. CDR3 coding DNA: TGTGCCAGTAGTAGGACTCAGGGAAACACTGAAGCTTTCTTT. The encoded protein is CASSRTQGNTEAFF.

In its sample, this clonotype was seen many times. V gene TRBV7-9 combines with J gene TRBJ2-2; tentatively, D is TRBD1 (6 bases). The CDR3 consists of 14 residues. Germline CDR1 is SEHNR and CDR2 is FQNEAQ (reference sequence). The V end was cut by 5 bases, the J end by 2 bases, with 9 bases between. This chain's CDR3 is CASSIQGNTGELFF. CDR3 nucleotide sequence: TGTGCCAGCAGCATACAGGGAAACACCGGGGAGCTGTTTTTT. Full variable domain (rest looked up from reference TRBV7-9 and TRBJ2-2): DTGVSQNPRHKITKRGQNVTFRCDPISEHNRLYWYRQTLGQGPEFLTYFQNEAQLEKSRLLSDRFSAERPKGSFSTLEIQRTEQGDSAMYLCASSIQGNTGELFFGEGSRLTVL.

This clonotype has just a few counts. V and J are TRBV6-2 or TRBV6-3 and TRBJ2-1; D is ambiguous. From germline, CDR1 is MNHEY and CDR2 SVGEGT. This CDR3 is built from 15 residues. Trimming removed 2 bases at V and 4 bases at J, with 12 bases between. The CDR3 region is CASSYGFATYNEQFF. CDR3 nucleotides: TGTGCCAGCAGTTACGGGTTCGCGACTTACAATGAGCAGTTCTTC.

This clonotype came up many times. V usage is TRBV7-2 and J usage is TRBJ1-5; D gene uncertain. The germline CDR1 and CDR2 sequences are SGHTA and FQGNSA. Trimming removed 5 bases from V and 6 bases from J, with 11 bases in between. This CDR3 spans 13 amino acids. The CDR3 reads CASSEGLVQPQHF. In DNA form, the CDR3 reads TGTGCCAGCAGCGAAGGACTTGTTCAGCCCCAGCATTTT.

The rearrangement links TRBV7-9 to TRBJ2-1, with 9 bases identical to TRBD2. This CDR3 has 13 amino acids. V lost 0 bases, J lost 15 bases, and 6 bases stayed unmatched. Germline V gene lookup returns CDR1 SEHNR and CDR2 FQNEAQ (reference sequence). This chain's CDR3 is CASSLASGGPGFF. Written as DNA, the CDR3 is TGTGCCAGCAGCTTAGCTAGCGGGGGCCCGGGGTTCTTC.

The chain employs TRBV5-5 and TRBJ2-6; D call uncertain. Germline V gene data show CDR1 as SGHKS and CDR2 as YYEKEE (reference sequence). The CDR3 runs to 16 residues. Trimming took off 2 bases at V and 0 bases at J, with 9 bases between the two ends. In nucleotides, the CDR3 is TGTGCCAGCAGCTTCCCACCCCTCTCTGGGGCCAACGTCCTGACTTTC. This sequence encodes CASSFPPLSGANVLTF. The full variable domain, completed using reference TRBV5-5 and TRBJ2-6, is DAGVTQSPTHLIKTRGQQVTLRCSPISGHKSVSWYQQVLGQGPQFIFQYYEKEERGRGNFPDRFSARQFPNYSSELNVNALLLGDSALYLCASSFPPLSGANVLTFGAGSRLTVL.

V usage is TRBV7-9 and J usage is TRBJ2-4; D is unresolved. Trimming took 3 bases from V and 5 from J, leaving 11 bases between them. In germline, CDR1 is SEHNR, CDR2 FQNEAQ (reference sequence). The CDR3 runs 14 residues. The CDR3 coding sequence is TGTGCCAGCAGCTTTGCTGAGATGCAAAACATTCAGTACTTC. It codes for CASSFAEMQNIQYF.

This clonotype occurred many times. The V call is TRBV27, the J call TRBJ1-1; no reliable D call. Germline V gene sequence: CDR1 MNHEY, CDR2 SMNVEV (reference sequence). The V and J ends lost 3 bases and 4 bases respectively, with 9 bases between them. This CDR3 has 13 residues. The CDR3 region is CASSLGWGTEAFF. The DNA for the CDR3 is TGTGCCAGCAGTTTGGGTTGGGGCACTGAAGCTTTCTTT.

Points on this clonotype: It may be a read error: a sequence one base away is much more abundant. The chain joins TRBV27 to TRBJ2-2; a weak D match, TRBD1 (7 bases). This CDR3 spans 14 amino acids. Germline-derived CDR1 and CDR2 are MNHEY and SMNVEV (reference sequence). CDR3 DNA: TGTGCCAACAGTGCGGGACAGAGCACCGGGGAGCTGTTTTTT. The encoded protein is CANSAGQSTGELFF.

This clonotype was found many times. V and J are TRBV27 and TRBJ2-1, with 10 bases fitting TRBD2. Germline CDR1 reads MNHEY; CDR2 reads SMNVEV (reference sequence). V lost 4 bases to trimming and J lost 7 bases; unmatched junction nucleotides: 7. This CDR3 is 15 amino acids long. The CDR3 bases are TGTGCCAGCAGTTCGGGAAGCGGGGGGGGAAATGAGCAGTTCTTC. As protein: CASSSGSGGGNEQFF.

The chain recombines TRBV14 with TRBJ2-5; D gene ambiguous. Trimming took off 0 bases at V and 5 bases at J, with 10 bases between the two ends. The germline V gene encodes CDR1 SGHDN and CDR2 FVKESK. The CDR3 loop spans 14 amino acids. CDR3 sequence reads: CASSQDLMLETQYF. CDR3 in DNA: TGTGCCAGCAGCCAAGATCTTATGTTGGAGACCCAGTACTTC.

The rearrangement links TRBV28 to TRBJ1-5, with unresolved D. CDR3 length: 13 residues. CDR1 and CDR2 from the germline V gene are MDHEN and SYDVKM. Trimming left V 3 bases short and J 15 bases short, with 18 bases between. CDR3 nucleotides: TGTGCCAGCAGTTTTATGGACGGCCGCTATACGCATTTT. Its protein product is CASSFMDGRYTHF.

The sample holds one count of this clonotype. It may be a read error: a sequence one base away is much more abundant. The chain has TRBV24-1 and TRBJ1-5; D is uncertain. CDR1 KGHDR and CDR2 SFDVKD come from the germline V gene. This CDR3 has 15 amino acids. CDR3 in amino acids: CATSGGEDWSQPRHF. Written as DNA, the CDR3 is TGTGCCACCAGTGGCGGCGAAGACTGGAGCCAGCCCCGGCATTTT.

The chain carries TRBV10-3 and TRBJ2-4; no reliable D call. V lost 8 bases and J 3 bases, leaving 5 bases between the germline ends. The CDR3 extends over 11 amino acids. CDR1 and CDR2 from the germline V gene are ENHRY and SYGVKD. CDR3 DNA sequence: TGTGCCATCGGGGACAAAAACATTCAGTACTTC. The encoded protein is CAIGDKNIQYF.

V gene TRBV27 combines with J gene TRBJ2-7, with 9 bases aligning to TRBD1. Germline V CDR1 and CDR2: MNHEY, SMNVEV (reference sequence). CDR3 length: 15 residues. V gave up 4 bases and J gave up 0 bases; unmatched junction bases: 4. CDR3 sequence reads: CASSWTGDSSYEQYF. The DNA for the CDR3 is TGTGCCAGCAGTTGGACAGGGGATAGCTCCTACGAGCAGTACTTC.

This clonotype was found many times. The rearrangement joins TRBV6-1 to TRBJ1-1, with a possible D match to TRBD1 (5 bases). V was trimmed by 9 bases and J by 4 bases, leaving 9 bases between them. Germline V gene data show CDR1 as MNHNS and CDR2 as SASEGT. The CDR3 is 11 residues long. CDR3 loop: CASCQGTEAFF. In nucleotides, the CDR3 is TGTGCCAGTTGCCAGGGCACTGAAGCTTTCTTT.